This T cell receptor beta chain was obtained from a study of T cells in Graves' hyperthyroidism and ophthalmopathy. Uncontrolled infection, other autoimmune disease, pregnancy and lactation each barred patients from inclusion. There are 15 residues in the CDR3. V was pared by 2 bases and J by 8 bases, with 16 bases between. Study results and limitations: Ophthalmopathy prediction by the model preceded onset by a median about 6 months.

Researchers took RNA transcripts and amplified the TCR beta CDR3 regions from them. The HTBI primer set served for first-round RT-PCR of the TCR CDR3. TCRdb re-analysed the multiplex PCR reads in MiXCR, keeping a single row per CDR3 protein. There are under 450,000 distinct CDR3 sequences in the sample; more than 15% occur only once, and over 7.5% lies in the top ten. Concerning this clonotype itself: As yet, its antigen is unknown.

The sequenced sample consisted of blood. The chain carries TRBV12-3 or TRBV12-4 and TRBJ2-1; D unresolved. The sequence was collected from a woman under 30 with Graves' hyperthyroidism. This CDR3 reads CASSLIGPPGHEQFF. The CDR3 DNA is TGTGCCAGCAGTTTAATAGGACCCCCCGGCCATGAGCAGTTCTTC.